Below, 13 T cell receptor beta chains from the same sample are listed, as sequenced in a study of shared clonotypes between healthy human individuals. Libraries were prepared by immunoSEQ multiplex PCR; TCRdb keeps only in-frame clonotypes and omits some of them. Of about 480,000 clones listed, 75% to 85% were seen once; the top ten hold under 15%. Sequencing was done on a sample of PBMCs. The receptors originated from a woman in her thirties or forties in good health. Some clones in this sample may be carry-over from other donors' samples.

The rearrangement joins TRBV7-3 to TRBJ2-3; D possibly corresponds to TRBD2 (6 bases). V gave up 6 bases and J gave up 3 bases, with 13 bases separating them. CDR3 length: 14 residues. Germline CDR1 and CDR2: SGHTA and FQGTGA. CDR3 in amino acids: CASSPGLQTDTQYF. In DNA, the CDR3 is TGTGCCAGCAGTCCGGGACTCCAGACAGATACGCAGTATTTT.

The V call is TRBV7-9, the J call TRBJ1-2; D is perhaps TRBD1 (5 bases). Germline CDR1 reads SEHNR; CDR2 reads FQNEAQ (reference sequence). The V end was cut by 0 bases, the J end by 8 bases, with 10 bases between. CDR3 size: 13 residues. CDR3 DNA: TGTGCCAGCAGCTTAGCGCAGACAGAGGGCTACACCTTC. This codes for CASSLAQTEGYTF.

The rearrangement links TRBV5-1 to TRBJ1-1; 11 bases agree with TRBD1. Germline lookup yields CDR1 SGHRS and CDR2 YFSETQ. V shed 0 bases, J shed 1 base, and the junction held 5 bases outside the gene matches. The CDR3 consists of 17 residues. Written as DNA, the CDR3 is TGCGCCAGCAGCTTGGCCTATGGGACAGGGGGGAACACTGAAGCTTTCTTT. Residues: CASSLAYGTGGNTEAFF.

This clone was seen a handful of times. CDR3 residues: CASSDGRDTDTQYF. The CDR3 nucleotides are TGTGCCAGCAGTGATGGGCGGGACACAGATACGCAGTATTTT. The chain uses TRBV6-4 and TRBJ2-3, with D possibly TRBD2 on 6 matching bases. This CDR3 contains 14 residues. Germline lookup yields CDR1 MRHNA and CDR2 SNTAGT. V shed 3 bases and J shed 2 bases, with 9 bases lying between them.

This chain connects TRBV19 to TRBJ2-5; D possibly corresponds to TRBD2 (6 bases). The V end lost 8 bases, the J end lost 7 bases, and 23 bases lay between the germline ends. The CDR3 extends over 15 amino acids. In germline, CDR1 is LNHDA, CDR2 SQIVND (reference sequence). Written as DNA, the CDR3 is TGTGCCAGTGCCGAGGGGCTATTGGGACTGGGGACCCAGTACTTC. It specifies CASAEGLLGLGTQYF.

The chain links TRBV25-1 to TRBJ1-5, with TRBD1 matching over 8 bases. The CDR3 sequence is 13 residues long. Germline V gene data show CDR1 as MGHDK and CDR2 as SYGVNS. Germline trimming cut 10 bases from V and 2 bases from J; bases unmatched to any gene: 4. The CDR3 reads CAIPDRGNQPQHF. CDR3 nucleotide sequence: TGTGCCATCCCGGACAGGGGCAATCAGCCCCAGCATTTT.

This clone was observed a single time. The gene calls are TRBV27 and TRBJ2-7; 8 bases line up with TRBD1. Trimming took 2 bases from V and 4 from J; bases not matched to a gene: 13. Germline CDR1 reads MNHEY; CDR2 reads SMNVEV (reference sequence). There are 17 residues in the CDR3. The CDR3 nucleotides read TGTGCCAGCAGTTTAAAAACAGGGGGAGTTCTTAATTACGAGCAGTACTTC. As protein: CASSLKTGGVLNYEQYF.

This clone occurred a few times. The J gene is TRBJ2-5, the V gene TRBV2; D may be TRBD1 (7 bases). The germline CDR1 and CDR2 sequences are SNHLY and FYNNEI. The CDR3 runs 14 residues. V lost 7 bases, J lost 5 bases, and 17 bases lay in between. CDR3 sequence (DNA): TGTGCCAGCATGCCAGGGGCAGGGGGGGAGACCCAGTACTTC. As protein: CASMPGAGGETQYF.

This sequence joins TRBV19 and TRBJ2-7, with unresolved D. Germline-derived CDR1 and CDR2 are LNHDA and SQIVND (reference sequence). The ends were cut back, 4 bases at V and 1 base at J, with 20 bases in the middle. The CDR3 length is 17 residues. CDR3: CASSNIPGRTISYEQYF. The CDR3 coding sequence is TGTGCCAGTAGTAACATTCCCGGACGGACCATTTCCTACGAGCAGTACTTC.

The CDR3 reads CATSREIWRVGQPQHF. CDR3 DNA sequence: TGTGCCACCAGCAGAGAGATTTGGAGGGTAGGACAGCCCCAGCATTTT. The chain combines TRBV15 with TRBJ1-5; D not resolved. V was cut by 0 bases and J by 7 bases, with 16 bases left in between. Germline V gene lookup returns CDR1 LNHNV and CDR2 YYDKDF (reference sequence). This CDR3 region has 16 residues.

The chain's CDR3 is CASSFTRRGTEAFF. The DNA of the CDR3 is TGTGCCAGCAGTTTTACCCGGAGGGGGACTGAAGCTTTCTTT. The chain recombines TRBV28 with TRBJ1-1, with TRBD1 as a possible D gene (6 bases). Germline CDR1 MDHEN, CDR2 SYDVKM. V was trimmed by 3 bases and J by 5 bases, leaving 13 bases between them. The CDR3 consists of 14 residues. The variable domain in full, completed from reference TRBV28 and TRBJ1-1, reads DVKVTQSSRYLVKRTGEKVFLECVQDMDHENMFWYRQDPGLGLRLIYFSYDVKMKEKGDIPEGYSVSREKKERFSLILESASTNQTSMYLCASSFTRRGTEAFFGQGTRLTVV.

The chain has TRBV4-3 and TRBJ2-1; D unresolved. Germline CDR1 LGHNA, CDR2 YSLEER. This CDR3 is built from 15 residues. V dropped 1 base and J dropped 2 bases, with 9 bases sitting between them. CDR3 DNA sequence: TGCGCCAGCAGCCAAGGGACCGACACCTACAATGAGCAGTTCTTC. Its translation is CASSQGTDTYNEQFF.

The chain combines TRBV7-8 with TRBJ2-3, with a tentative D call TRBD1 (5 bases). Trimming took 2 bases from V and 0 from J, leaving 24 bases between them. This CDR3 is built from 20 residues. Germline values: CDR1 SGHVS, CDR2 FQNEAQ. CDR3 in amino acids: CASSLRVGEYKSSSTDTQYF. DNA of the CDR3: TGTGCCAGCAGCTTACGCGTAGGGGAATACAAGTCATCTAGCACAGATACGCAGTATTTT.